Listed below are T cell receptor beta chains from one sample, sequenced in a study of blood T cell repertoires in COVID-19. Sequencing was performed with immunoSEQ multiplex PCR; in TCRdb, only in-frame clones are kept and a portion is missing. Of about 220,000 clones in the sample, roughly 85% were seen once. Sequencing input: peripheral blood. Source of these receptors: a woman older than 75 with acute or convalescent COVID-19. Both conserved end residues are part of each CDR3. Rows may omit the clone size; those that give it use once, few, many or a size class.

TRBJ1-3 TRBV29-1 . CSVGQGGSGNTIYF
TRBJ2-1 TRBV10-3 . CAIRDERGRNEQFF
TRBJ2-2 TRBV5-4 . CASSFPGTGSNTGELFF
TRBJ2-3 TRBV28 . CASIASGGNLPSDTQYF
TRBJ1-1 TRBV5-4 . CASSLGGRQGGTEAFF
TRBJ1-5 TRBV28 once CASSTSGRNQPQHF
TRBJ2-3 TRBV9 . CASKWSGESTDTQYF
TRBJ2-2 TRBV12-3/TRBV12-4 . CASSSTGPGELFF
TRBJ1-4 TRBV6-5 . CASSRTGGKLFF
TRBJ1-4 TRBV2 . CASGGGPREKLFF
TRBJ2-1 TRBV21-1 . CASKGTSGLGNEQFF
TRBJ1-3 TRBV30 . CAWSAAGQFSGNTIYF
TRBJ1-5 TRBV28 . CASRTGGAYSNQPQHF
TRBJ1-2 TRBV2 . CASSQQGYTF
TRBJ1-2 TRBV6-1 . CASSEADRDYGYTF
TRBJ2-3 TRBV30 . CAWKDGRDTDTQYF
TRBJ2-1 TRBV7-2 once CASSFGLARDEQFF
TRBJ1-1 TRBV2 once CASTTGRGNTEAFF
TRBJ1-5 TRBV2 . CASSSDRGNQPQHF
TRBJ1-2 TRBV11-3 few CASSRLMGTGDNYGYTF
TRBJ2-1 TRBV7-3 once CASSQAGAYNEQFF
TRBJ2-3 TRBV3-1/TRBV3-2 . CASSQDLGTDTQYF
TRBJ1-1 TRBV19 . CASRRGTEMNTEAFF
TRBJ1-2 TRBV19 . CASSIRQGGYTF